This passage covers 23 T cell receptor beta chains from one sample sequenced in a study of vaccination and CD4 T cells after COVID-19. These receptors' targets are unknown. This sample's treatment: approximately 9-day PBMC culture with coronavirus spike peptide pools or control peptides (ViraFEST assay). The study sequenced cultured CD4+ T cell DNA using the Oncomine TCR Beta short-read assay. TCRdb reanalysed the PCR reads using MiXCR and keeps one entry per CDR3 protein. Of approximately 15,000 distinct CDR3 sequences listed, roughly two fifths were seen once; the top ten hold 5.6%. This sample comprised CD4+ T cells from blood, cultured in vitro, obtained before SARS-CoV-2 vaccination. These TCRs come from a human donor who had recovered from COVID-19.

This clonotype showed up just a few times. V gene TRBV2 combines with J gene TRBJ2-1, with D uncertain. The germline gives CDR1 SNHLY, CDR2 FYNNEI. With 2 bases removed from V and 3 bases from J, the gap between germline ends came to 8 bases. CDR3 length equals 14 residues. The CDR3: CASSETGSYNEQFF. CDR3 coding DNA: TGTGCCAGCAGTGAAACTGGTAGCTACAATGAGCAGTTCTTC.

This clonotype was counted between two and nine times. This chain links TRBV20-1 with TRBJ1-2, with D possibly being TRBD1 (5 bases). CDR1 and CDR2 (germline): DFQATT, SNEGSKA (reference sequence). The V end lost 3 bases, the J end lost 4 bases, and 9 bases lay between the germline ends. This CDR3 is 12 amino acids long. Here the CDR3 DNA reads TGCAGTGCTAGTGGCGGGGCCTATGGCTACACCTTC. Amino acids: CSASGGAYGYTF.

V usage is TRBV2 and J usage is TRBJ1-5; possibly TRBD1 for D (6 bases). With 4 bases removed from V and 2 bases from J, the gap between germline ends came to 9 bases. The germline V gene has CDR1 SNHLY and CDR2 FYNNEI. This CDR3 is 14 amino acids long. Written as DNA, the CDR3 is TGTGCCAGCAGTGTGGACAGCCGCAATCAGCCCCAGCATTTT. Protein: CASSVDSRNQPQHF.

V and J are TRBV20-1 and TRBJ2-5; no reliable D call. The CDR3 spans 14 residues. Trimming removed 2 bases from V and 4 bases from J, with 14 bases in between. The germline CDR1 and CDR2 sequences are DFQATT and SNEGSKA (reference sequence). CDR3 loop: CSARSASMRETQYF. CDR3 DNA: TGCAGTGCTAGAAGCGCATCAATGCGAGAGACCCAGTACTTC.

This clonotype came up a few times. The chain carries TRBV7-2 and TRBJ2-7; maybe TRBD1 (5 bases). The germline gives CDR1 SGHTA, CDR2 FQGNSA. V was pared by 5 bases and J by 6 bases, with 17 bases between. The CDR3 totals 14 residues. This CDR3 is CASSPNVGVGEQYF. The DNA for the CDR3 is TGTGCCAGCAGCCCAAACGTAGGGGTAGGCGAGCAGTACTTC.

The chain employs TRBV20-1 and TRBJ1-2; no definite D call. This CDR3 has 15 residues. CDR1 is DFQATT, CDR2 SNEGSKA, per germline (reference sequence). V was trimmed by 3 bases and J by 6 bases, leaving 20 bases between them. CDR3 DNA: TGCAGTGCTAGGATCCGCCAGGTGGGGTGGGATGGCTACACCTTC. Translating gives CSARIRQVGWDGYTF.

This clonotype was counted a few times. This chain connects TRBV19 to TRBJ2-6, with no clear D. Germline lookup yields CDR1 LNHDA and CDR2 SQIVND (reference sequence). The length of the CDR3 is 15 residues. Trimming left V 3 bases short and J 2 bases short, with 8 bases between. The CDR3 protein is CASSMSETGANVLTF. Written as DNA, the CDR3 is TGTGCCAGTAGTATGTCGGAAACTGGGGCCAACGTCCTGACTTTC.

The J gene is TRBJ2-7, the V gene TRBV20-1, with D hard to call. The V and J ends lost 0 bases and 6 bases respectively, with 15 bases between them. Germline V CDR1 and CDR2: DFQATT, SNEGSKA (reference sequence). CDR3 length equals 14 residues. This CDR3 is CSARDWTIGAEQYF. The CDR3 region has the DNA TGCAGTGCTAGAGACTGGACGATTGGAGCCGAGCAGTACTTC.

The chain joins TRBV5-4 to TRBJ2-2, with no clear D. The V end was cut by 0 bases, the J end by 5 bases, with 11 bases between. CDR3 size: 15 residues. Germline assignment: CDR1 SGHNT and CDR2 YYREEE (reference sequence). The CDR3 DNA follows: TGTGCCAGCAGCTTGGCTGGACCCCGGACCGGGGAGCTGTTTTTT. It yields the protein CASSLAGPRTGELFF.

This chain uses TRBV6-5 with TRBJ1-5; no reliable D call. V was clipped by 4 bases and J by 1 base, with 8 bases between them. Per germline, CDR1 MNHEY and CDR2 SVGAGI. The CDR3 has 14 amino acids. CDR3 DNA sequence: TGTGCCAGCAGTTCGGGCAAGAGCAATCAGCCCCAGCATTTT. This gives the protein CASSSGKSNQPQHF.

The chain has TRBV28 and TRBJ1-2; 8 bases are a match to TRBD1. Germline V CDR1 and CDR2: MDHEN, SYDVKM. The CDR3 is 15 residues long. V shed 4 bases, J shed 0 bases, and the junction held 4 bases outside the gene matches. The CDR3 region is CASSSTGAPNYGYTF. CDR3 sequence (DNA): TGTGCCAGCAGTTCGACAGGGGCACCTAACTATGGCTACACCTTC.

The chain carries TRBV5-1 and TRBJ2-5; the match to TRBD2 covers 7 bases. CDR1 and CDR2 from the germline V gene are SGHRS and YFSETQ. The CDR3 loop spans 16 amino acids. V lost 4 bases and J lost 2; bases outside the gene matches: 11. This chain's CDR3 is CASSQTVGGGQETQYF. Written as DNA, the CDR3 is TGCGCCAGCAGCCAAACAGTGGGGGGAGGGCAAGAGACCCAGTACTTC.

This clonotype is medium-sized (0.01 to 0.1%). The chain uses TRBV6-1 and TRBJ1-2; TRBD1 matches at 7 bases. The CDR3 loop spans 14 amino acids. Germline V gene lookup returns CDR1 MNHNS and CDR2 SASEGT. Unmatched junction bases numbered 6, after V lost 6 bases and J lost 2 bases. Here the CDR3 reads CASRRQGRNYGYTF. The CDR3 DNA follows: TGTGCCAGCAGGCGACAGGGAAGGAACTATGGCTACACCTTC.

This clonotype was found a few times. This chain links TRBV28 with TRBJ1-1; maybe TRBD1 (6 bases). In germline, CDR1 is MDHEN, CDR2 SYDVKM. The V end lost 8 bases, the J end lost 4 bases, and 17 bases lay between the germline ends. The CDR3 has 14 amino acids. The CDR3 sequence: CASARGTGSTEAFF. DNA of the CDR3: TGTGCCAGCGCGAGGGGAACAGGGTCCACTGAAGCTTTCTTT.

This clonotype appeared a few times. The chain recombines TRBV20-1 with TRBJ2-1; 10 nucleotides match TRBD2. The germline V gene has CDR1 DFQATT and CDR2 SNEGSKA (reference sequence). V shed 0 bases and J 2 bases; nucleotides not matched to a gene: 1. This CDR3 contains 15 residues. CDR3 amino acids: CSARDTSGTYNEQFF. In DNA, the CDR3 is TGCAGTGCTAGAGATACTAGCGGGACCTACAATGAGCAGTTCTTC.

The J gene is TRBJ1-1, the V gene TRBV6-5; D perhaps matches TRBD1 (5 bases). The V gene's germline CDR1 is MNHEY and CDR2 SVGAGI. This CDR3 has 17 residues. V was cut by 4 bases and J by 0 bases, with 18 bases left in between. This CDR3 is CASSLRRGLAMNTEAFF. CDR3 coding DNA: TGTGCCAGCAGTTTGAGGAGGGGATTAGCGATGAACACTGAAGCTTTCTTT.

The chain is built from TRBV4-3 and TRBJ2-7, with D perhaps matching TRBD1 (7 bases). The CDR3 is 16 amino acids. The V gene's germline CDR1 is LGHNA and CDR2 YSLEER. V was cut by 1 base and J by 3 bases, with 16 bases left in between. Here the CDR3 DNA reads TGCGCCAGCAGCCAAGGCCGGGGGACAGTACTCTACGAGCAGTACTTC. This translates into CASSQGRGTVLYEQYF.

The chain joins TRBV5-1 to TRBJ1-6; D gene ambiguous. Trimming pared 0 bases from V and 6 bases from J, leaving 7 bases between. The CDR3 spans 14 residues. Germline assignment: CDR1 SGHRS and CDR2 YFSETQ. The DNA for the CDR3 is TGCGCCAGCAGCTTGGACGGATTTAATTCACCCCTCCACTTT. Translated, it gives CASSLDGFNSPLHF.

DNA for the CDR3: TGTGCCAGTGGATTTCTTGCTGAAGCTTTCTTT. Translating it yields CASGFLAEAFF. V gene TRBV19 combines with J gene TRBJ1-1; D is unclear. The CDR3 extends over 11 amino acids. CDR1 LNHDA and CDR2 SQIVND come from the germline V gene (reference sequence). The V gene lost 8 bases and the J gene lost 6 bases, with 10 bases spanning the gap.

The table lists this clonotype with a count of one. This chain uses TRBV6-1 with TRBJ2-3; TRBD1 aligns across 7 bases. This CDR3 spans 14 amino acids. Germline CDR1 is MNHNS and CDR2 is SASEGT. V lost 5 bases, J lost 2 bases, and 4 bases stayed unmatched. The CDR3 DNA follows: TGTGCCAGCAGTCTACAGGGGCTCACAGATACGCAGTATTTT. Its protein is CASSLQGLTDTQYF.

This clonotype was recorded a few times. The rearrangement links TRBV20-1 to TRBJ2-3; D is unclear. Germline CDR1 and CDR2: DFQATT and SNEGSKA (reference sequence). The CDR3 length is 13 residues. V was clipped by 1 base and J by 0 bases, with 5 bases between them. The CDR3 sequence is CSARGGSTDTQYF. The CDR3 DNA reads TGCAGTGCTAGAGGGGGTAGCACAGATACGCAGTATTTT.

This clonotype was detected a few times. The J gene is TRBJ2-2, the V gene TRBV20-1; no clear D gene. Trimming left V 1 base short and J 7 bases short, with 7 bases between. This CDR3 contains 12 residues. Germline V gives CDR1 DFQATT, CDR2 SNEGSKA (reference sequence). The CDR3, as DNA: TGCAGTGCTAGAGTAATACGCGGGGAGCTGTTTTTT. It translates to CSARVIRGELFF.

This clonotype has more than one count but fewer than ten. CDR3 region: CASSSQPRLAGGRETQYF. CDR3 coding DNA: TGTGCCAGCAGCTCGCAGCCCCGCCTAGCGGGGGGGCGGGAGACCCAGTACTTC. The rearrangement joins TRBV7-7 to TRBJ2-5, with 12 bases lining up with TRBD2. There are 18 residues in the CDR3. CDR1 and CDR2 from the germline V gene are SSHAT and FNYEAQ (reference sequence). V dropped 4 bases and J dropped 5; count of bases not matched to a gene: 14. Full variable domain (missing parts from reference TRBV7-7 and TRBJ2-5): GAGVSQSPRYKVTKRGQDVTLRCDPISSHATLYWYQQALGQGPEFLTYFNYEAQPDKSGLPSDRFSAERPEGSISTLTIQRTEQRDSAMYRCASSSQPRLAGGRETQYFGPGTRLLVL.